This T cell receptor (beta chain) was recovered during a study of cytomegalovirus exposure and HLA in healthy donors. Germline CDR1 is SGHTA and CDR2 is FQGNSA. Trimming took 2 bases from V and 7 from J, leaving 15 bases between them. There are 15 residues in the CDR3. A single count supports this clone. The antigen remains unidentified. The donors, nominally healthy at sampling, likely had unrecorded immune exposures. Broader study findings: Later work associated approximately 17,000 TCR beta sequences with HLA alleles at 0.05 false discovery rate. In a later analysis, a missense DCLRE1C variant was linked to TCR beta V- and J-gene trimming.

Researchers ran the PCR with 60 Vbeta and 13 Jbeta primers. Measured with immunoSEQ multiplex PCR; TCRdb has only the in-frame clones, and not every one. The sample has 100,000 to 150,000 clones, roughly 68% seen once. The receptor comes from a woman aged 50 to 60 in good health and CMV-seropositive. The sequencing input was PBMCs. The rearrangement links TRBV7-2 to TRBJ2-1, with D possibly TRBD1 on 6 matching bases. CDR3 bases: TGTGCCAGCAGCTTAAACAGGGCTCGAGGGAATGAGCAGTTCTTC. It encodes CASSLNRARGNEQFF.